These T cell receptor beta chains were read from a single sample in a study of T cell responses to AZD1222 COVID-19 vaccine. TCRdb's table, derived via immunoSEQ multiplex PCR, lists solely in-frame clones and lacks some. The table has some 110,000 clones, around 89% seen once. Sample: peripheral blood, taken on day 0 of AZD1222 vaccination. The receptors were sampled from an adult in good health. Each CDR3 is given with its conserved first and last residue. D genes are given only for firm matches. Clone size is not always given. Where it is, it says once, few, many or a class for expanded clones.

abundance: -; d_gene: -; j_gene: TRBJ1-5; v_gene: TRBV6-1; CDR3aa: CASSERNQPQHF; CDR3nt: TGTGCCAGCAGTGAACGCAATCAGCCCCAGCATTTT
abundance: -; d_gene: TRBD2; j_gene: TRBJ2-1; v_gene: TRBV5-1; CDR3aa: CASSRLAGGPEQFF; CDR3nt: TGCGCCAGCAGCCGGCTAGCGGGGGGGCCTGAGCAGTTCTTC
abundance: -; d_gene: -; j_gene: TRBJ2-2; v_gene: TRBV6-2/TRBV6-3; CDR3aa: CASSDTFGVTGELFF; CDR3nt: TGTGCCAGCAGCGACACCTTCGGGGTGACCGGGGAGCTGTTTTTT
abundance: once; d_gene: -; j_gene: TRBJ1-1; v_gene: TRBV9; CDR3aa: CASSVVDTDTEAFF; CDR3nt: TGTGCCAGCAGCGTAGTAGACACAGACACTGAAGCTTTCTTT
abundance: -; d_gene: TRBD1; j_gene: TRBJ1-5; v_gene: TRBV7-9; CDR3aa: CASSLQGDHQPQHF; CDR3nt: TGTGCCAGCAGCCTACAGGGGGATCATCAGCCCCAGCATTTT
abundance: -; d_gene: -; j_gene: TRBJ2-5; v_gene: TRBV14; CDR3aa: CASSSGTGRIGQYF; CDR3nt: TGTGCCAGCAGCTCCGGAACAGGGAGAATCGGCCAGTACTTC
abundance: -; d_gene: -; j_gene: TRBJ1-5; v_gene: TRBV21-1; CDR3aa: CASSKVRGTQPQHF; CDR3nt: TGTGCCAGCAGCAAAGTAAGGGGTACTCAGCCCCAGCATTTT
abundance: -; d_gene: -; j_gene: TRBJ2-7; v_gene: TRBV14; CDR3aa: CASSHSRATYEQYF; CDR3nt: TGTGCCAGCAGCCACTCGCGGGCGACCTACGAGCAGTACTTC
abundance: -; d_gene: -; j_gene: TRBJ2-2; v_gene: TRBV28; CDR3aa: CASSLTGGAAGELFF; CDR3nt: TGTGCCAGCAGTTTAACAGGGGGGGCGGCCGGGGAGCTGTTTTTT
abundance: -; d_gene: TRBD1; j_gene: TRBJ1-2; v_gene: TRBV3-1/TRBV3-2; CDR3aa: CASSQDIRTGGGYGYTF; CDR3nt: TGTGCCAGCAGCCAAGATATCCGGACAGGGGGAGGTTATGGCTACACCTTC
abundance: -; d_gene: -; j_gene: TRBJ1-4; v_gene: TRBV29-1; CDR3aa: CSVLGQFNEKLFF; CDR3nt: TGCAGCGTACTAGGACAGTTTAATGAAAAACTGTTTTTT
abundance: -; d_gene: -; j_gene: TRBJ1-2; v_gene: TRBV10-3; CDR3aa: CAISEGPEYGYTF; CDR3nt: TGTGCCATCAGTGAGGGACCTGAATATGGCTACACCTTC
abundance: -; d_gene: TRBD1; j_gene: TRBJ2-7; v_gene: TRBV5-8; CDR3aa: CASSGTTGKHEQYF; CDR3nt: TGTGCCAGCAGCGGTACGACAGGGAAACACGAGCAGTACTTC
abundance: -; d_gene: TRBD1; j_gene: TRBJ1-2; v_gene: TRBV7-9; CDR3aa: CASSLSRDRDGYTF; CDR3nt: TGTGCCAGCAGCTTAAGCCGGGACAGGGATGGCTACACCTTC